This is a list of T cell receptor beta chains from one sample in a study of T cells after posttransplantation cyclophosphamide. Repertoires were generated with immunoSEQ multiplex PCR, while TCRdb's copy carries only in-frame clones and drops some. The sample contains over 20,000 clones, none of them singletons. Sequencing input: PBMCs. Receptors were obtained from a man aged 50 or older in good health, CMV-negative, and a related stem cell transplant donor. Each CDR3 is given with its conserved first and last residue. The D gene is left open where the match is weak. The size field is filled for only some rows; it gives once, few, many or a size class.

D,size,V,J,DNA,CDR3
NA,many,TRBV6-1,TRBJ1-5,TGTGCCAGCACGACAGCAAATCAGCCCCAGCATTTT,CASTTANQPQHF
TRBD1,many,TRBV7-9,TRBJ2-5,TGTGCCAGCAGCTTAGCGGGACAGGGGGCCGGAGAGACCCAGTACTTC,CASSLAGQGAGETQYF
NA,many,TRBV9,TRBJ1-2,TGTGCCAGCAGCGAGAGGGGGACGGACCAATCTATGTGGGGCTACACCTTC,CASSERGTDQSMWGYTF
TRBD1,many,TRBV7-9,TRBJ1-4,TGTGCCAGCAGCTTAGGGGACAGTAATGAAAAACTGTTTTTT,CASSLGDSNEKLFF
TRBD2,many,TRBV5-1,TRBJ2-7,TGCGCCAGCAGCGTTAGCGGGAGTGGGTACGAGCAGTACTTC,CASSVSGSGYEQYF
TRBD2,many,TRBV4-1,TRBJ2-1,TGCGCCAGCAGCCAAATGGGACTAGCGGGGCGTAGGAATGAGCAGTTCTTC,CASSQMGLAGRRNEQFF
TRBD2,many,TRBV7-3,TRBJ2-5,TGTGCCAGCAGCCAGTCGACTAGCGGGGAGACCCAGTACTTC,CASSQSTSGETQYF
NA,many,TRBV19,TRBJ2-2,TGTGCCAGTAGCCTACCCGCCGGGGAGCTGTTTTTT,CASSLPAGELFF
TRBD2,many,TRBV5-6,TRBJ2-3,TGTGCCAGCAGCTTGGGTTGGGCTAGCGGGAGGAAAGATACGCAGTATTTT,CASSLGWASGRKDTQYF
NA,many,TRBV28,TRBJ1-1,TGTGCCACCGAGGGAAACACTGAAGCTTTCTTT,CATEGNTEAFF
TRBD2,many,TRBV12-5,TRBJ2-5,TGTGCTAGTGGTCTTGGCCTAGCGGGTAGCGAGACCCAGTACTTC,CASGLGLAGSETQYF
NA,many,TRBV6-1,TRBJ1-2,TGTGCCAGCAGTGAACCAGTCACCGACAGAAACTATGGCTACACCTTC,CASSEPVTDRNYGYTF
NA,many,TRBV5-1,TRBJ2-3,TGCGCCAGCAGCCCCGCCCCCGGGACAGATACGCAGTATTTT,CASSPAPGTDTQYF
TRBD2,many,TRBV11-2,TRBJ2-7,TGTGCCAGCAGCCCGTGGACTAGCGGTGTCTCCTACGAGCAGTACTTC,CASSPWTSGVSYEQYF
NA,many,TRBV7-9,TRBJ1-1,TGTGCCAGCAACCCGTCGGGGTCTGAGAACACTGAAGCTTTCTTT,CASNPSGSENTEAFF
TRBD1,many,TRBV30,TRBJ1-1,TGTGCCTGGAGCTTACTGAGACAGGGGTGGGCTGAAGCTTTCTTT,CAWSLLRQGWAEAFF
TRBD1,many,TRBV6-1,TRBJ1-5,TGTGCCAGCAGTGAAGTAGGGACAGGGGGCCGGCAGCCCCAGCATTTT,CASSEVGTGGRQPQHF
TRBD1,many,TRBV2,TRBJ1-2,TGTGCCAGCAGCGAAAACAGGGGCCCTAACTATGGCTACACCTTC,CASSENRGPNYGYTF
TRBD2,many,TRBV30,TRBJ2-5,TGTGCCTGGAGGACTAGCTACTTTGGGACCCAGTACTTC,CAWRTSYFGTQYF
NA,many,TRBV28,TRBJ1-5,TGTGCCAGCAGTTCGGTCGACAGAAATCAGCCCCAGCATTTT,CASSSVDRNQPQHF
NA,many,TRBV7-8,TRBJ1-6,TGTGCCAGCACCCCCTTCGGGCAGGGATATTATTCACCCCTCCACTTT,CASTPFGQGYYSPLHF
TRBD2,many,TRBV4-1,TRBJ2-1,TGCGCCAGCAGCCCGACTAGCGGGAGATACAATGAGCAGTTCTTC,CASSPTSGRYNEQFF
TRBD1,many,TRBV11-2,TRBJ1-4,TGTGCCAGCAGCTTTCCAGGGGGGGAAAAACTGTTTTTT,CASSFPGGEKLFF
NA,NA,TRBV25-1,TRBJ2-1,TGTGCCAGCAGATCAGGAAGCTACAATGAGCAGTTCTTC,CASRSGSYNEQFF
NA,many,TRBV5-6,TRBJ2-7,TGTGCCAGCAGCTTGGTACGGGGGGCTCGAGAGCAGTACTTC,CASSLVRGAREQYF
TRBD2,many,TRBV27,TRBJ2-7,TGTGCCAGCAGATCAGGGACTAGCGGGAGGGACGAGCAGTACTTC,CASRSGTSGRDEQYF
TRBD1,few,TRBV15,TRBJ1-6,TGTGCCACCAGCAGAGATGTAATAGGGGGCTATCCCCTCCACTTT,CATSRDVIGGYPLHF
NA,many,TRBV6-5,TRBJ1-6,TGTGCCAGCAGTCCCCTTGGAGGGGAGATTCCACCCCTCCACTTT,CASSPLGGEIPPLHF
NA,many,TRBV19,TRBJ2-1,TGTGCCAGTAGTATACTACGGACAGAGGGGAATGAGCAGTTCTTC,CASSILRTEGNEQFF
NA,many,TRBV9,TRBJ1-2,TGTGCCAGCAGCGAGGGGATCGGGCAGGTAAAAGCTAACTATGGCTACACCTTC,CASSEGIGQVKANYGYTF
NA,many,TRBV5-1,TRBJ2-2,TGCGCCAGCAGCTTGAGACCCGGCGAGGCCGGGGAGCTGTTTTTT,CASSLRPGEAGELFF
TRBD1,many,TRBV11-2,TRBJ1-3,TGTGCCAGCAGCTTACAACAGGGGACTGGAAACACCATATATTTT,CASSLQQGTGNTIYF
TRBD1,many,TRBV28,TRBJ1-2,TGTGCCAGCAGTGACAGGGGCTATGGCTACACCTTC,CASSDRGYGYTF
NA,many,TRBV5-1,TRBJ1-2,TGCGCCAGCAGCCCTCGCGATTTCCTAAACTATGGCTACACCTTC,CASSPRDFLNYGYTF
TRBD2,many,TRBV5-1,TRBJ2-3,TGCGCCAGCAGCATGGGACTAGCGGGAGGGATCGAGACAGATACGCAGTATTTT,CASSMGLAGGIETDTQYF
NA,many,TRBV30,TRBJ1-1,TGTGCCTGGAGCCCAGGGGTGAACACTGAAGCTTTCTTT,CAWSPGVNTEAFF
NA,many,TRBV7-9,TRBJ2-3,TGTGCCAGCAGCTTCACGCCGGGCACAGATACGCAGTATTTT,CASSFTPGTDTQYF
TRBD2,many,TRBV6-1,TRBJ2-1,TGTGCCAGCAGTGGCTACCTTCTAGCGGGAGTCAACAATGAGCAGTTCTTC,CASSGYLLAGVNNEQFF
TRBD2,many,TRBV9,TRBJ2-3,TGTGCCAGCAGCACAGACGTCCGGCGGGGGATCACAGATACGCAGTATTTT,CASSTDVRRGITDTQYF
NA,many,TRBV19,TRBJ2-1,TGTGCCAGTAGTATATATGGCGGGTCCACTTACAATGAGCAGTTCTTC,CASSIYGGSTYNEQFF
TRBD2,many,TRBV7-9,TRBJ2-7,TGTGCCAGCAGCTTAGTCGGACTAGCGGATGCCTACGAGCAGTACTTC,CASSLVGLADAYEQYF
TRBD2,many,TRBV5-8,TRBJ2-1,TGTGCCAGCAGATCGACTAGCGGGTCCTACAATGAGCAGTTCTTC,CASRSTSGSYNEQFF